What follows describes a single T cell receptor beta chain. This sample is drawn from a study of siplizumab effects on memory and regulatory T cells. This CDR3 is built from 14 residues. Per germline, CDR1 SEHNR and CDR2 FQNEAQ (reference sequence). Profiled with immunoSEQ multiplex PCR; TCRdb holds only in-frame clones, not every one. Of tens of thousands of clones listed, approximately 95% are singletons. This receptor was obtained from a human donor in good health. Sequencing input: CD8+ T cells sorted from blood. The rearrangement joins TRBV7-9 to TRBJ2-2; tentative D call: TRBD2 (6 bases). CDR3 protein: CMRDSPTNTGELFF. The CDR3 nucleotides read TGTATGAGGGACTCACCGACAAACACCGGGGAGCTGTTTTTT.